The clone carrying this T cell receptor (beta chain) was detected ten times or more. The antigen remains undetermined. Broader study findings: Greatest tumor Treg TCR overlap was with tumor naive CD4+ cells.

Semi-nested PCR with Nested Universal Primer A followed constant-region reverse priming of full-length variable regions. TCRdb re-analysed the 5' RACE reads in MiXCR, keeping a single row per CDR3 protein. The sample has some 40,000 distinct CDR3 sequences, 22% seen once. The CDR3 spans 13 residues. Germline V CDR1 and CDR2: DFQATT, SNEGSKA (reference sequence). The germline V and J ends were trimmed by 6 bases and 1 base, with 11 bases remaining between them. Tregs were sorted as CD4+CD25+CD127-/low cells. V gene TRBV20-1 combines with J gene TRBJ2-3, with a tentative D call TRBD1 (6 bases). What was sequenced was Tregs sorted from a lymph node. The clonotype was recovered from a female donor with breast cancer. The CDR3: CSAQDRRTDTQYF. For the CDR3, the DNA is TGCAGTGCCCAGGACAGACGCACAGATACGCAGTATTTT.